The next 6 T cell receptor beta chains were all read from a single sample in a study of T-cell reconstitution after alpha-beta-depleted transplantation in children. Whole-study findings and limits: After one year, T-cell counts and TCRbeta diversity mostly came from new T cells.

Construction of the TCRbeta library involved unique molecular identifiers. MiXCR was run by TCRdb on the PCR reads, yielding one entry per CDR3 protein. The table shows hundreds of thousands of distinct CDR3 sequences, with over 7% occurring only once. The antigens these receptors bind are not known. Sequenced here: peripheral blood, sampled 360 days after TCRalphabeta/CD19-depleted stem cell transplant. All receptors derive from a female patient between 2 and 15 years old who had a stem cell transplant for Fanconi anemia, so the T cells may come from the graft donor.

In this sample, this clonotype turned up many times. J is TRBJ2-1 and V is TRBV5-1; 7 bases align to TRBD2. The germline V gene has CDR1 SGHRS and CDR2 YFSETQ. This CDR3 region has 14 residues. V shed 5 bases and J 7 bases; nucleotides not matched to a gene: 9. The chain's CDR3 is CASSGGTTINEQFF. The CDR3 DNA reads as TGCGCCAGCAGTGGGGGGACTACAATAAATGAGCAGTTCTTC.

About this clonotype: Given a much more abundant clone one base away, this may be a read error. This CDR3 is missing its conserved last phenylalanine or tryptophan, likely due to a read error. In DNA form, the CDR3 reads TGTGCCAGCAGTCCACCCCACTACGGCTACACCTGC. Its translation is CASSPPHYGYTC. This rearrangement joins TRBV6-2 or TRBV6-3 to TRBJ1-2, with no clear D. The germline V gene has CDR1 MNHEY and CDR2 SVGEGT. The CDR3 is 12 residues long.

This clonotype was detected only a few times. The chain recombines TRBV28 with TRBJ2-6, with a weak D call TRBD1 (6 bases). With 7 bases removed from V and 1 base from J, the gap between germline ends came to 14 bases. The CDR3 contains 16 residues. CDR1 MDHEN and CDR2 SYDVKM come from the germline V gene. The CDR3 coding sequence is TGTGCCAGCACGGCCGGGACATTATCTGGGGCCAACGTCCTGACTTTC. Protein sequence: CASTAGTLSGANVLTF.

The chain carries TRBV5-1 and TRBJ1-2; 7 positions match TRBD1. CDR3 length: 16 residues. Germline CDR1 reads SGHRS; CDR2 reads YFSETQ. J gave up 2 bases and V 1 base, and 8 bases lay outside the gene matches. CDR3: CASSLWLQGINYGYTF. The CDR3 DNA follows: TGCGCCAGCAGCTTGTGGCTACAGGGGATCAACTATGGCTACACCTTC. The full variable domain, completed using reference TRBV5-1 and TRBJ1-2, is KAGVTQTPRYLIKTRGQQVTLSCSPISGHRSVSWYQQTPGQGLQFLFEYFSETQRNKGNFPGRFSGRQFSNSRSEMNVSTLELGDSALYLCASSLWLQGINYGYTFGSGTRLTVV.

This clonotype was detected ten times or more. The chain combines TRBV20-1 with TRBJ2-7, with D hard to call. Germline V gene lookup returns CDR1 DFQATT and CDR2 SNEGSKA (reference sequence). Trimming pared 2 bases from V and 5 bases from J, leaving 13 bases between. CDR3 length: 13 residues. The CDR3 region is CSARPSGVHEQYF. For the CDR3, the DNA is TGCAGTGCTAGACCTTCGGGTGTTCACGAGCAGTACTTC.

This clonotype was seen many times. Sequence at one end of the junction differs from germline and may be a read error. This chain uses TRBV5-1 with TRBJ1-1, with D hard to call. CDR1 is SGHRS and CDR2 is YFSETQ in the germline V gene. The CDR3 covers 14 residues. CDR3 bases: TGTGCCAGCAGTTTAAGAGGACCTAACACTGAAGCTTTCTTT. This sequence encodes CASSLRGPNTEAFF.